The 27 T cell receptor beta chains below come from one sample, sequenced in a study of molecular identifiers for immune sequencing clone quantification. Using its own MiXCR run on the PCR reads, TCRdb lists one record per CDR3 protein. The table shows about half a million distinct CDR3 sequences, with under 30% occurring only once. Sequenced sample: naive CD8+ T cells from blood, with Jurkat cell RNA spiked in. Subset: FACS-sorted CD8+CD4-CCR7+CD45RA+ naive T cells. The receptors here all came from a human donor in good health. Some libraries in this study had Jurkat cell RNA spiked in.

This clonotype was counted between two and nine times. The chain employs TRBV4-2 and TRBJ2-3; no definite D call. Germline V gives CDR1 LGHNA, CDR2 YNFKEQ. Trimming took 4 bases from V and 0 from J, leaving 8 bases between them. The CDR3 spans 14 residues. The CDR3 is CASSRAESTDTQYF. The CDR3 coding sequence is TGTGCCAGCAGCCGCGCTGAAAGCACAGATACGCAGTATTTT.

The table lists this clonotype with a few counts. This rearrangement joins TRBV29-1 to TRBJ2-1; a weak D match, TRBD1 (5 bases). CDR3 length: 8 amino acids. Germline CDR1 is SQVTM and CDR2 is ANQGSEA. V dropped 7 bases and J dropped 12 bases, with 7 bases sitting between them. Here the CDR3 DNA reads TGCAGCGGGGGCCCGCAGTTCTTC. It is translated as CSGGPQFF.

This chain joins TRBV20-1 and TRBJ2-2, with TRBD1 as a possible D gene (5 bases). Germline V gene sequence: CDR1 DFQATT, CDR2 SNEGSKA (reference sequence). V was pared by 5 bases and J by 1 base, with 14 bases between. CDR3 length: 15 amino acids. CDR3 DNA sequence: TGCAGTGCTCCAGTCCAGGGTCTGAACACCGGGGAGCTGTTTTTT. This encodes CSAPVQGLNTGELFF.

For this clonotype: The final CDR3 position lacks the conserved phenylalanine or tryptophan, pointing to a likely read error. The chain is built from TRBV5-6 and TRBJ2-3; no firm D call. Germline CDR1 reads SGHDT; CDR2 reads YYEEEE. V lost 3 bases and J 0 bases, leaving 14 bases between the germline ends. The CDR3 contains 16 residues. As DNA, the CDR3 is TGTGCCAGCAGCTCCAACATGCGATCTAGCACAGATACGCAGTATTAT. Translated, it gives CASSSNMRSSTDTQYY.

This clonotype has only a few counts. V is TRBV10-3 and J is TRBJ2-7; perhaps TRBD1 as D (6 bases). V lost 8 bases, J lost 0 bases, and 11 bases lay in between. Germline V gives CDR1 ENHRY, CDR2 SYGVKD. This CDR3 is 13 amino acids long. CDR3 DNA sequence: TGTGCCATCGGTGGGGACACCTCCTACGAGCAGTACTTC. Protein: CAIGGDTSYEQYF.

This clonotype appeared many times. The chain links TRBV29-1 to TRBJ2-5; 7 bases align to TRBD1. Per germline, CDR1 SQVTM and CDR2 ANQGSEA. V lost 7 bases, J lost 2 bases, and 10 bases stayed unmatched. The CDR3 loop spans 14 amino acids. DNA for the CDR3: TGCAGCGCCCCGACAGGGACGTTACAAGAGACCCAGTACTTC. It encodes CSAPTGTLQETQYF.

The chain couples TRBV9 to TRBJ1-2; D is possibly TRBD1 (6 bases). Germline V gene lookup returns CDR1 SGDLS and CDR2 YYNGEE. V lost 4 bases to trimming and J lost 7 bases, with 17 bases between them. This CDR3 spans 14 amino acids. Here the CDR3 reads CASSPAGAAVGYTF. The DNA for the CDR3 is TGTGCCAGCAGCCCGGCAGGGGCCGCCGTTGGCTACACCTTC.

This clonotype was observed a handful of times. The chain recombines TRBV27 with TRBJ2-7; D gene unclear. V lost 5 bases and J 5 bases, leaving 13 bases between the germline ends. The CDR3 totals 13 residues. Per the germline V gene, CDR1 is MNHEY and CDR2 is SMNVEV (reference sequence). This CDR3 reads CASSTGPGHEQYF. CDR3 DNA: TGTGCCAGCAGTACCGGACCGGGCCACGAGCAGTACTTC.

This clonotype was observed many times. The gene calls are TRBV5-1 and TRBJ2-3, with a tentative D call TRBD1 (6 bases). Germline V CDR1 and CDR2: SGHRS, YFSETQ. V dropped 5 bases and J dropped 2 bases, with 12 bases sitting between them. This CDR3 region has 14 residues. The CDR3 bases are TGCGCCAGCAGACTAGGACAGAACACAGATACGCAGTATTTT. This translates into CASRLGQNTDTQYF.

This clonotype was counted only a few times. The chain joins TRBV3-1 to TRBJ2-3, with D maybe TRBD1 (5 bases). From germline, CDR1 is LGHDT and CDR2 YNNKEL (reference sequence). The CDR3 is made up of 15 amino acids. V was pared by 0 bases and J by 2 bases, with 9 bases between. CDR3 coding DNA: TGTGCCAGCAGCCAAGAGGGGCAACCCACAGATACGCAGTATTTT. As protein: CASSQEGQPTDTQYF.

Concerning this clonotype itself: A read error may be the cause here, since a much bigger clone is one base away. Likely a read error: the CDR3 ends without its conserved phenylalanine or tryptophan. The chain is built from TRBV28 and TRBJ2-3, with a tentative D call TRBD2 (7 bases). The CDR3 consists of 15 residues. Germline V gene lookup returns CDR1 MDHEN and CDR2 SYDVKM. V was pared by 3 bases and J by 3 bases, with 13 bases between. The CDR3 loop reads CASSFRRGLTDTQYY. For the CDR3, the DNA is TGTGCCAGCAGTTTCCGGCGGGGGCTAACAGATACGCAGTATTAT.

Only a few counts were recorded for this clonotype. J is TRBJ2-1 and V is TRBV6-2 or TRBV6-3, with a tentative D call TRBD1 (6 bases). Trimming shortened V by 6 bases and J by 8 bases, and 20 bases separated the two germline ends. Germline lookup yields CDR1 MNHEY and CDR2 SVGEGT. The CDR3 sequence is 15 residues long. CDR3 region: CASSPNEDSADEQFF. The CDR3 DNA reads as TGTGCCAGCAGCCCCAACGAGGACAGCGCCGATGAGCAGTTCTTC.

In its sample, this clonotype was seen many times. The chain combines TRBV28 with TRBJ2-1; D is perhaps TRBD1 (6 bases). The CDR3 spans 15 residues. Germline V gives CDR1 MDHEN, CDR2 SYDVKM. The germline V and J ends were trimmed by 5 bases and 2 bases, with 13 bases remaining between them. The CDR3 DNA reads TGTGCCAGCAGTCCAGGGGCAGGGCCCTACAATGAGCAGTTCTTC. It encodes CASSPGAGPYNEQFF.

This clonotype has just a few counts. This chain connects TRBV27 to TRBJ2-3; D uncertain. Per germline, CDR1 MNHEY and CDR2 SMNVEV (reference sequence). The CDR3 contains 15 residues. V lost 6 bases and J 0 bases, leaving 13 bases between the germline ends. CDR3 bases: TGTGCCAGCAGGCTACCCTTTCCGAGCACAGATACGCAGTATTTT. It encodes CASRLPFPSTDTQYF.

The table lists this clonotype with a few counts. The rearrangement joins TRBV27 to TRBJ1-5; 9 bases fit TRBD1. The germline CDR1 and CDR2 sequences are MNHEY and SMNVEV (reference sequence). The J segment lost 0 bases and the V segment lost 6 bases, leaving 9 bases of the junction unmatched. The CDR3 is 17 residues long. CDR3: CASRMTGGPYSNQPQHF. CDR3 nucleotides: TGTGCCAGCAGGATGACAGGGGGTCCTTATAGCAATCAGCCCCAGCATTTT.

Comments on this clonotype: A much larger clone sits a single nucleotide away, making a read error possible. V is TRBV3-1 and J is TRBJ1-5, with D unresolved. From germline, CDR1 is LGHDT and CDR2 YNNKEL (reference sequence). The CDR3 has 14 amino acids. This CDR3 is CASNQVGSNQPQHF. In DNA, the CDR3 is TGTGCCAGCAACCAAGTAGGGAGCAATCAGCCCCAGCATTTT. Filled out from reference TRBV3-1 and TRBJ1-5, the complete variable domain reads DTAVSQTPKYLVTQMGNDKSIKCEQNLGHDTMYWYKQDSKKFLKIMFSYNNKELIINETVPNRFSPKSPDKAHLNLHINSLELGDSAVYFCASNQVGSNQPQHFGDGTRLSIL.

This clonotype came up a few times. The J gene is TRBJ2-2, the V gene TRBV12-3 or TRBV12-4, with TRBD2 matching over 9 bases. This CDR3 is 15 amino acids long. With 3 bases clipped from V and 6 bases from J, the junction kept 5 bases outside the gene matches. The CDR3 DNA is TGTGCCAGCAGTTTGACTAGCGGTCCGCCCGGGGAGCTGTTTTTT. Translating it yields CASSLTSGPPGELFF.

This clonotype was seen a few times. The CDR3 DNA sequence: TGTGCCAGCAGTTTAAGGCCAGGATACACTGAAGCTTTCTTT. Its protein product is CASSLRPGYTEAFF. V usage is TRBV27 and J usage is TRBJ1-1; D gene ambiguous. Germline loops: CDR1 MNHEY, CDR2 SMNVEV (reference sequence). With 2 bases removed from V and 3 bases from J, the gap between germline ends came to 10 bases. The CDR3 extends over 14 amino acids.

This clonotype came up a few times. The rearrangement joins TRBV24-1 to TRBJ1-5, with 8 bases fitting TRBD1. V shed 6 bases and J 0 bases; nucleotides not matched to a gene: 9. Germline V gene data show CDR1 as KGHDR and CDR2 as SFDVKD. The CDR3 sequence is 17 residues long. CDR3 sequence reads: CATSRGKGQDSNQPQHF. CDR3 nucleotides: TGTGCCACCAGTCGGGGTAAGGGACAGGATAGCAATCAGCCCCAGCATTTT.

With regard to this clonotype: A much larger clone lies one base from this, so it may be a read error. Given the absence of the conserved phenylalanine or tryptophan at the CDR3 end, a read error is likely. The rearrangement links TRBV4-1 to TRBJ2-1; 11 bases map to TRBD2. The V gene end was trimmed by 6 bases and the J gene end by 7 bases; junction bases not matched to a gene: 8. The CDR3 loop spans 15 amino acids. Germline V CDR1 and CDR2: MGHRA, YSYEKL. In DNA, the CDR3 is TGCGCCAGCAGACCAACTAGCGGGGGATATAATGAGCAGTTCCTC. It encodes CASRPTSGGYNEQFL.

This sequence joins TRBV12-3 or TRBV12-4 and TRBJ1-4; D may be TRBD1 (5 bases). CDR3 length: 13 residues. Trimming left V 9 bases short and J 8 bases short, with 16 bases between. DNA for the CDR3: TGTGCCAGTCGGGCAGGGTTTAGGGAAAAACTGTTTTTT. As protein: CASRAGFREKLFF.

With respect to this clonotype: This may stem from a read error, because a much larger clone lies one nucleotide away. The chain has TRBV14 and TRBJ2-7, with D unclear. Germline V gene lookup returns CDR1 SGHDN and CDR2 FVKESK. This CDR3 spans 14 amino acids. V gave up 1 base and J gave up 2 bases, with 9 bases separating them. This chain's CDR3 is CASSQVYGPYEQYF. CDR3 nucleotide sequence: TGTGCCAGCAGCCAAGTGTACGGGCCCTACGAGCAGTACTTC.

This clonotype was recorded a few times. This chain links TRBV4-3 with TRBJ2-5; tentative D call: TRBD1 (6 bases). The CDR3 is 13 amino acids. Trimming removed 2 bases at V and 4 bases at J, with 8 bases between. The V gene's germline CDR1 is LGHNA and CDR2 YSLEER. As DNA, the CDR3 is TGCGCCAGCAGCCAAAACAGGGTAGAGACCCAGTACTTC. Translating it yields CASSQNRVETQYF.

This sequence joins TRBV20-1 and TRBJ2-7; TRBD1 or TRBD2 may be the D gene (5 bases each). The V end was cut by 0 bases, the J end by 3 bases, with 12 bases between. The CDR3 loop spans 14 amino acids. Germline V gene data show CDR1 as DFQATT and CDR2 as SNEGSKA (reference sequence). The CDR3 bases are TGCAGTGCTAGAGATCCCCGGGGCCACTACGAGCAGTACTTC. Amino acid sequence: CSARDPRGHYEQYF.

This clonotype was observed a handful of times. The V gene is TRBV9, the J gene TRBJ2-5; D gene uncertain. Germline CDR1 and CDR2: SGDLS and YYNGEE. Deletions cut 0 bases from V and 3 bases from J, with 6 bases between. The CDR3 consists of 13 residues. CDR3 residues: CASSVDIKETQYF. The CDR3 DNA reads TGTGCCAGCAGCGTAGACATTAAAGAGACCCAGTACTTC.

Only a few counts were recorded for this clonotype. V gene TRBV6-1 combines with J gene TRBJ1-5; 11 bases agree with TRBD1. CDR3 length equals 18 residues. Germline V lookup: CDR1 MNHNS, CDR2 SASEGT. V lost 1 base to trimming and J lost 0 bases; unmatched junction nucleotides: 5. CDR3 DNA: TGTGCCAGCAGTGAAGGGACAGGGGGCCCCTATAGCAATCAGCCCCAGCATTTT. This codes for CASSEGTGGPYSNQPQHF.

There are a few counts of this clonotype. The rearrangement uses TRBV24-1 and TRBJ2-7, with D perhaps TRBD1 or TRBD2 (7 bases each). Trimming took 7 bases from V and 7 from J, leaving 13 bases between them. This CDR3 spans 12 amino acids. Germline V CDR1 and CDR2: KGHDR, SFDVKD. CDR3 in amino acids: CATRGTAGEQYF. CDR3 DNA sequence: TGTGCCACCAGGGGGACAGCGGGGGAGCAGTACTTC.